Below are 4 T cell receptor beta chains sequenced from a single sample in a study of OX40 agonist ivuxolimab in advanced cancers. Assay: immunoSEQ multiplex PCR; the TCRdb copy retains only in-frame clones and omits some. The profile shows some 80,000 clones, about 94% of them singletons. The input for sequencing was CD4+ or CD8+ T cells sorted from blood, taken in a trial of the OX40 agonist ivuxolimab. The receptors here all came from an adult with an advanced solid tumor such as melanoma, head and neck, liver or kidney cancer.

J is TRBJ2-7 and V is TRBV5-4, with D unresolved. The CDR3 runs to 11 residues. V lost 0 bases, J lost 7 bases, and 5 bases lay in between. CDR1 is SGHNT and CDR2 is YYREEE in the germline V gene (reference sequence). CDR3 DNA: TGTGCCAGCAGCTTGGTAGGGGAGCAGTACTTC. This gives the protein CASSLVGEQYF. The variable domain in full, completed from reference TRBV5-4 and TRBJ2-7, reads ETGVTQSPTHLIKTRGQQVTLRCSSQSGHNTVSWYQQALGQGPQFIFQYYREEENGRGNFPPRFSGLQFPNYSSELNVNALELDDSALYLCASSLVGEQYFGPGTRLTVT.

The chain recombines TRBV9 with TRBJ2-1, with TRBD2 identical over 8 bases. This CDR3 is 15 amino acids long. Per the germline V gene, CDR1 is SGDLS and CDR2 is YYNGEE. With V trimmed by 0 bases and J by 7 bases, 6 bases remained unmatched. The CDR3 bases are TGTGCCAGCAGCGTAGCGGGGGGGCCCTTAAATGAGCAGTTCTTC. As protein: CASSVAGGPLNEQFF.

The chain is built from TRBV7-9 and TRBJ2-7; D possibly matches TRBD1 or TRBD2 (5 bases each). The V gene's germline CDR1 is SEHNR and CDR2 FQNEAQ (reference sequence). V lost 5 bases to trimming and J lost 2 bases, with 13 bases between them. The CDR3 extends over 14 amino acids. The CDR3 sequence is CASSPGTAAYEQYF. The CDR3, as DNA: TGTGCCAGCAGCCCCGGGACCGCCGCCTACGAGCAGTACTTC. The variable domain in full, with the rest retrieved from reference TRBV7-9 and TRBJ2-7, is DTGVSQNPRHKITKRGQNVTFRCDPISEHNRLYWYRQTLGQGPEFLTYFQNEAQLEKSRLLSDRFSAERPKGSFSTLEIQRTEQGDSAMYLCASSPGTAAYEQYFGPGTRLTVT.

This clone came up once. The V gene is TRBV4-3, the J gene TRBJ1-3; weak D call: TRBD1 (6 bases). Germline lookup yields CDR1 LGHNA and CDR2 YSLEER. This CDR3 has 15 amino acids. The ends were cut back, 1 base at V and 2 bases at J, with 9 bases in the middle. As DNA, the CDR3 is TGCGCCAGCAGCCAAGGAACAGGGCCTGGAAACACCATATATTTT. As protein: CASSQGTGPGNTIYF.